What follows describes a single T cell receptor beta chain. Germline V lookup: CDR1 SGDLS, CDR2 YYNGEE. The CDR3 totals 13 residues. Trimming at V came to 5 bases and at J to 9 bases, leaving 2 bases not matched to a gene. This specimen comes from a study of blood T cell repertoires in COVID-19. For the study at large: The origin of the acute and convalescent COVID-19 samples was the United States, Italy and Spain.

As originally analysed: Reference gene primer amplification in the assay estimated nucleated cell counts. Repertoires were generated with immunoSEQ multiplex PCR, while TCRdb's copy carries only in-frame clones and drops some. V, J and clone size were drawn from that table, and D and trimming were deduced from the DNA. This table has 450,000 or so clones, over 85% appearing once. This clonotype originated in a man between 18 and 35 years old with COVID-19, enrolled during active disease. The source material was peripheral blood. This sequence joins TRBV9 and TRBJ1-6; 10 bases are a match to TRBD1. CDR3 in DNA: TGTGCCAGCAGAGGGACAGGGGCTTCACCCCTCCACTTT. Its protein product is CASRGTGASPLHF.